This TCR beta chain was retrieved from a study of blood T cell repertoires in COVID-19. Study-level information: Both acute and convalescent COVID-19 samples were obtained from the United States, Italy and Spain. T cells, B-cell-depleted T cells, or PBMCs provided the cDNA or gDNA that served as material.

Here immunoSEQ multiplex PCR was the method, and the copy in TCRdb shows in-frame clones only, minus some. The sample contains about 69,000 clones, approximately 79% of which appear only once. The germline CDR1 and CDR2 sequences are SGHRS and YFSETQ. This CDR3 region has 13 residues. V shed 7 bases, J shed 6 bases, and the junction held 3 bases outside the gene matches. The origin of this receptor is a man between 60 and 70 years old with acute or convalescent COVID-19. The sample was peripheral blood. The chain joins TRBV5-1 to TRBJ1-4; 10 nucleotides align to TRBD1. DNA of the CDR3: TGCGCCAGCCAGGGACAGGGGTATGAAAAACTGTTTTTT. Residues: CASQGQGYEKLFF. The full variable domain, with the rest looked up from reference TRBV5-1 and TRBJ1-4, is KAGVTQTPRYLIKTRGQQVTLSCSPISGHRSVSWYQQTPGQGLQFLFEYFSETQRNKGNFPGRFSGRQFSNSRSEMNVSTLELGDSALYLCASQGQGYEKLFFGSGTQLSVL.